The rows below give T cell receptor beta chains drawn from one sample of a study of cytomegalovirus exposure and HLA in healthy donors. Libraries were prepared by immunoSEQ multiplex PCR; TCRdb keeps only in-frame clonotypes and omits some of them. The sample records some 170,000 clones, approximately 78% being singletons. Sequencing used PBMCs. Receptor source: a girl aged 2 to 9 in good health and CMV-seropositive. Both conserved end residues are part of each CDR3. Each record gives: V gene, J gene, clone size, D gene, CDR3 protein, CDR3 DNA. The D gene is left open where the match is weak. Clone size is given for some rows only: seen once, a few or many times, or a class if the clone is expanded.

v_call: TRBV2; j_call: TRBJ1-2; clone_size: -; d_call: TRBD1; cdr3_aa: CASGNRQGAYGYTF; cdr3_nt: TGTGCCAGCGGAAATCGACAGGGAGCGTACGGCTACACCTTC
v_call: TRBV27; j_call: TRBJ1-2; clone_size: -; d_call: -; cdr3_aa: CASARGALGANYGYTF; cdr3_nt: TGTGCCAGTGCCCGGGGGGCCCTTGGGGCTAACTATGGCTACACCTTC
v_call: TRBV6-4; j_call: TRBJ2-6; clone_size: -; d_call: -; cdr3_aa: CASSDSKIGSSGANVLTF; cdr3_nt: TGTGCCAGCAGTGACTCAAAAATTGGTAGCTCTGGGGCCAACGTCCTGACTTTC
v_call: TRBV18; j_call: TRBJ2-1; clone_size: -; d_call: -; cdr3_aa: CASSPGYKHANEQFF; cdr3_nt: TGTGCCAGCTCACCCGGGTACAAACATGCCAATGAGCAGTTCTTC
v_call: TRBV28; j_call: TRBJ2-1; clone_size: -; d_call: TRBD2; cdr3_aa: CASSSPAGGPNNEQFF; cdr3_nt: TGTGCCAGCAGTTCACCAGCGGGAGGACCCAACAATGAGCAGTTCTTC
v_call: TRBV14; j_call: TRBJ2-1; clone_size: -; d_call: TRBD2; cdr3_aa: CASSQVSSRGLAGGRDNEQFF; cdr3_nt: TGTGCCAGCAGCCAAGTTAGCAGTAGGGGACTAGCGGGAGGACGCGATAATGAGCAGTTCTTC
v_call: TRBV11-2; j_call: TRBJ2-5; clone_size: -; d_call: -; cdr3_aa: CASSLRRETQYF; cdr3_nt: TGTGCCAGCAGCTTGCGTCGAGAGACCCAGTACTTC
v_call: TRBV14; j_call: TRBJ2-7; clone_size: -; d_call: TRBD2; cdr3_aa: CASSRLASYEQYF; cdr3_nt: TGTGCCAGCAGCCGACTAGCGAGCTACGAGCAGTACTTC
v_call: TRBV5-4; j_call: TRBJ1-2; clone_size: -; d_call: TRBD1; cdr3_aa: CASSLGWDRQNYGYTF; cdr3_nt: TGTGCCAGCAGCTTGGGATGGGACAGACAAAACTATGGCTACACCTTC
v_call: TRBV9; j_call: TRBJ2-7; clone_size: -; d_call: TRBD1; cdr3_aa: CASSHPGTGTDEQYF; cdr3_nt: TGTGCCAGCAGCCACCCCGGGACAGGGACGGACGAGCAGTACTTC
v_call: TRBV27; j_call: TRBJ1-4; clone_size: -; d_call: TRBD1; cdr3_aa: CASSFGPGGPKLFF; cdr3_nt: TGTGCCAGCAGTTTTGGGCCAGGGGGCCCAAAACTGTTTTTT
v_call: TRBV30; j_call: TRBJ2-3; clone_size: -; d_call: -; cdr3_aa: CAWSGSPYPSSTDTQYF; cdr3_nt: TGTGCCTGGAGTGGATCCCCCTACCCCTCTAGCACAGATACGCAGTATTTT
v_call: TRBV30; j_call: TRBJ1-6; clone_size: -; d_call: TRBD1; cdr3_aa: CAWSRFQGAGYNSPLHF; cdr3_nt: TGTGCCTGGAGCCGCTTCCAGGGGGCCGGCTATAATTCACCCCTCCACTTT
v_call: TRBV12-5; j_call: TRBJ1-1; clone_size: -; d_call: -; cdr3_aa: CASGWGTPEAFF; cdr3_nt: TGTGCTAGTGGTTGGGGGACACCTGAAGCTTTCTTT
v_call: TRBV29-1; j_call: TRBJ2-1; clone_size: few; d_call: TRBD2; cdr3_aa: CSPYSPSGNEQFF; cdr3_nt: TGCAGCCCTTACTCCCCTAGCGGTAATGAGCAGTTCTTC
v_call: TRBV2; j_call: TRBJ2-1; clone_size: -; d_call: TRBD2; cdr3_aa: CAATSVHNEQFF; cdr3_nt: TGTGCCGCTACTAGCGTTCACAATGAGCAGTTCTTC
v_call: TRBV2; j_call: TRBJ1-2; clone_size: -; d_call: -; cdr3_aa: CASSDTSNYGYTF; cdr3_nt: TGTGCCAGCAGTGATACGAGCAACTATGGCTACACCTTC
v_call: TRBV29-1; j_call: TRBJ1-2; clone_size: once; d_call: -; cdr3_aa: CSVGAFRYRVLDYGYTF; cdr3_nt: TGCAGCGTTGGAGCCTTCCGTTACAGGGTTCTCGACTATGGCTACACCTTC
v_call: TRBV5-1; j_call: TRBJ2-2; clone_size: -; d_call: -; cdr3_aa: CASSLEPGTPYSAGELFF; cdr3_nt: TGCGCCAGCAGCTTGGAGCCCGGGACTCCGTATTCTGCCGGGGAGCTGTTTTTT
v_call: TRBV7-9; j_call: TRBJ1-4; clone_size: -; d_call: -; cdr3_aa: CASSLGGFNEKLFF; cdr3_nt: TGTGCCAGCAGCTTAGGAGGGTTTAATGAAAAACTGTTTTTT
v_call: TRBV4-1; j_call: TRBJ2-7; clone_size: once; d_call: -; cdr3_aa: CASSQDNGGTPYEQYF; cdr3_nt: TGCGCCAGCAGCCAAGATAACGGAGGTACTCCCTACGAGCAGTACTTC
v_call: TRBV2; j_call: TRBJ2-3; clone_size: -; d_call: TRBD2; cdr3_aa: CASSEVGGRADTQYF; cdr3_nt: TGTGCCAGCAGTGAAGTCGGCGGGAGGGCAGATACGCAGTATTTT
v_call: TRBV9; j_call: TRBJ1-4; clone_size: -; d_call: -; cdr3_aa: CASSPRQPNEKLFF; cdr3_nt: TGTGCCAGCAGCCCCCGACAGCCTAATGAAAAACTGTTTTTT
v_call: TRBV19; j_call: TRBJ1-2; clone_size: -; d_call: -; cdr3_aa: CASRSPGHLNYGYTF; cdr3_nt: TGTGCCAGTAGATCTCCGGGACACCTAAACTATGGCTACACCTTC
v_call: TRBV7-2; j_call: TRBJ2-1; clone_size: -; d_call: -; cdr3_aa: CASSLQGIEQFF; cdr3_nt: TGTGCCAGCAGCCTACAGGGAATTGAGCAGTTCTTC
v_call: TRBV21-1; j_call: TRBJ2-1; clone_size: -; d_call: -; cdr3_aa: CASSIHVGQGDEQFF; cdr3_nt: TGTGCCAGCAGCATCCACGTGGGACAGGGCGATGAGCAGTTCTTC
v_call: TRBV7-9; j_call: TRBJ1-5; clone_size: -; d_call: TRBD1; cdr3_aa: CASSSSDRGHQPQHF; cdr3_nt: TGTGCCAGCAGCTCATCGGACAGGGGCCATCAGCCCCAGCATTTT
v_call: TRBV18; j_call: TRBJ2-2; clone_size: -; d_call: -; cdr3_aa: CASLSSDTGELFF; cdr3_nt: TGTGCCAGCCTTAGTTCCGACACCGGGGAGCTGTTTTTT
v_call: TRBV9; j_call: TRBJ2-3; clone_size: few; d_call: TRBD2; cdr3_aa: CASSVGTRGFGTDTQYF; cdr3_nt: TGTGCCAGCAGCGTGGGGACTAGAGGGTTCGGCACAGATACGCAGTATTTT
v_call: TRBV6-5; j_call: TRBJ1-1; clone_size: -; d_call: -; cdr3_aa: CASSYRVLQGDTEAFF; cdr3_nt: TGTGCCAGCAGTTATCGGGTCCTCCAAGGGGACACTGAAGCTTTCTTT
v_call: TRBV5-8; j_call: TRBJ1-5; clone_size: -; d_call: -; cdr3_aa: CASSLRQNNQPQHF; cdr3_nt: TGTGCCAGCAGCTTGAGACAGAACAATCAGCCCCAGCATTTT
v_call: TRBV6-8; j_call: TRBJ2-7; clone_size: once; d_call: -; cdr3_aa: CASSSFMFLRRSSLYEQYF; cdr3_nt: TGTGCCAGCAGTTCATTTATGTTTTTGCGGAGGTCCTCTCTCTACGAGCAGTACTTC
v_call: TRBV28; j_call: TRBJ1-2; clone_size: -; d_call: -; cdr3_aa: CASSLYRQDWNYGYTF; cdr3_nt: TGTGCCAGCAGTTTATATAGACAGGACTGGAACTATGGCTACACCTTC
v_call: TRBV7-9; j_call: TRBJ2-3; clone_size: -; d_call: -; cdr3_aa: CASSPHTDTQYF; cdr3_nt: TGTGCCAGCAGCCCACACACAGATACGCAGTATTTT
v_call: TRBV4-1; j_call: TRBJ2-1; clone_size: -; d_call: -; cdr3_aa: CASSQVSDEQFF; cdr3_nt: TGCGCCAGCAGCCAAGTAAGCGATGAGCAGTTCTTC
v_call: TRBV6-5; j_call: TRBJ2-1; clone_size: -; d_call: TRBD2; cdr3_aa: CASSYSSGFGQFF; cdr3_nt: TGTGCCAGCAGTTACTCTAGCGGGTTTGGGCAGTTCTTC
v_call: TRBV6-6; j_call: TRBJ2-1; clone_size: -; d_call: -; cdr3_aa: CASTQGGNEQFF; cdr3_nt: TGTGCCAGCACCCAGGGAGGAAACGAGCAGTTCTTC
v_call: TRBV19; j_call: TRBJ1-5; clone_size: -; d_call: -; cdr3_aa: CASSILHGVGGNQPQHF; cdr3_nt: TGTGCCAGTAGTATTCTTCATGGGGTTGGAGGTAATCAGCCCCAGCATTTT
v_call: TRBV6-1; j_call: TRBJ2-7; clone_size: -; d_call: TRBD1; cdr3_aa: CATWDRGASYEQYF; cdr3_nt: TGTGCCACCTGGGACAGGGGAGCCTCCTACGAGCAGTACTTC
v_call: TRBV28; j_call: TRBJ1-1; clone_size: once; d_call: -; cdr3_aa: CASSLGTLSLNTEAFF; cdr3_nt: TGTGCCAGCAGTTTAGGGACTCTGTCTTTGAACACTGAAGCTTTCTTT
v_call: TRBV30; j_call: TRBJ2-7; clone_size: -; d_call: -; cdr3_aa: CAWRPTGLGYEQYF; cdr3_nt: TGTGCCTGGAGACCCACGGGACTGGGATACGAGCAGTACTTC
v_call: TRBV30; j_call: TRBJ2-3; clone_size: -; d_call: -; cdr3_aa: CAWSLGFLSTDTQYF; cdr3_nt: TGTGCCTGGTCCCTCGGGTTCCTTAGCACAGATACGCAGTATTTT
v_call: TRBV29-1; j_call: TRBJ2-7; clone_size: few; d_call: -; cdr3_aa: CSVEGLGYEQYF; cdr3_nt: TGCAGCGTTGAAGGGCTAGGCTACGAGCAGTACTTC
v_call: TRBV27; j_call: TRBJ2-7; clone_size: once; d_call: -; cdr3_aa: CASSLAEGASYEQYF; cdr3_nt: TGTGCCAGCAGTTTAGCTGAAGGGGCCTCCTACGAGCAGTACTTC
v_call: TRBV10-2; j_call: TRBJ1-1; clone_size: -; d_call: -; cdr3_aa: CASSESEDVNTEAFF; cdr3_nt: TGCGCCAGCAGTGAGTCGGAGGATGTGAACACTGAAGCTTTCTTT
v_call: TRBV10-3; j_call: TRBJ2-5; clone_size: -; d_call: TRBD1; cdr3_aa: CAIGNRGPETQYF; cdr3_nt: TGTGCCATCGGAAACAGGGGGCCGGAGACCCAGTACTTC
v_call: TRBV5-1; j_call: TRBJ2-2; clone_size: few; d_call: TRBD2; cdr3_aa: CASRGLADTGELFF; cdr3_nt: TGCGCCAGCAGAGGCCTAGCGGACACCGGGGAGCTGTTTTTT
v_call: TRBV28; j_call: TRBJ1-5; clone_size: -; d_call: -; cdr3_aa: CASLRGTHQPQHF; cdr3_nt: TGTGCCAGCCTTCGGGGGACCCACCAGCCCCAGCATTTT
v_call: TRBV15; j_call: TRBJ1-3; clone_size: -; d_call: -; cdr3_aa: CATSRDYPRVSTGNTIYF; cdr3_nt: TGTGCCACCAGCAGAGATTACCCCAGGGTATCGACTGGAAACACCATATATTTT
v_call: TRBV27; j_call: TRBJ2-5; clone_size: -; d_call: TRBD2; cdr3_aa: CASRPKPLAGGLETQYF; cdr3_nt: TGTGCCAGCAGACCTAAACCCCTAGCGGGAGGGCTAGAGACCCAGTACTTC
v_call: TRBV28; j_call: TRBJ2-5; clone_size: -; d_call: -; cdr3_aa: CASSFIQGETQYF; cdr3_nt: TGTGCCAGCAGTTTTATTCAGGGGGAGACCCAGTACTTC
v_call: TRBV5-1; j_call: TRBJ1-2; clone_size: -; d_call: -; cdr3_aa: CASRPQGNRYGYTF; cdr3_nt: TGCGCCAGCAGACCTCAGGGGAATCGGTATGGCTACACCTTC
v_call: TRBV7-3; j_call: TRBJ2-2; clone_size: -; d_call: -; cdr3_aa: CASSSRGSDTGELFF; cdr3_nt: TGTGCCAGCAGCTCCAGGGGTTCGGACACCGGGGAGCTGTTTTTT
v_call: TRBV30; j_call: TRBJ2-2; clone_size: few; d_call: TRBD2; cdr3_aa: CAWKGGRPYHLNTGELFF; cdr3_nt: TGTGCCTGGAAGGGCGGGAGGCCGTATCACTTGAACACCGGGGAGCTGTTTTTT
v_call: TRBV29-1; j_call: TRBJ2-3; clone_size: -; d_call: -; cdr3_aa: CSVADRFNHPDTQYF; cdr3_nt: TGCAGCGTGGCAGACAGGTTCAACCATCCCGATACGCAGTATTTT
v_call: TRBV4-1; j_call: TRBJ1-2; clone_size: few; d_call: -; cdr3_aa: CASSQRRLNYGYTF; cdr3_nt: TGCGCCAGCAGCCAGCGGCGGTTAAACTATGGCTACACCTTC
v_call: TRBV28; j_call: TRBJ2-7; clone_size: -; d_call: TRBD1; cdr3_aa: CASSPWGQGVYEQYF; cdr3_nt: TGTGCCAGCAGTCCCTGGGGACAGGGAGTATACGAGCAGTACTTC
v_call: TRBV27; j_call: TRBJ1-5; clone_size: -; d_call: TRBD1; cdr3_aa: CASSLLGTANQPQHF; cdr3_nt: TGTGCCAGCAGTTTGTTAGGGACAGCCAATCAGCCCCAGCATTTT
v_call: TRBV15; j_call: TRBJ1-3; clone_size: few; d_call: -; cdr3_aa: CATSSRQASGNTIYF; cdr3_nt: TGTGCCACCAGCTCGCGACAGGCCTCTGGAAACACCATATATTTT
v_call: TRBV6-1; j_call: TRBJ2-5; clone_size: -; d_call: TRBD1; cdr3_aa: CASSLGAGGQETQYF; cdr3_nt: TGTGCCAGCAGTTTAGGGGCAGGGGGCCAAGAGACCCAGTACTTC